The following is a T cell receptor (beta chain) sequence with its context. This record belongs to a study of blood T cell repertoires in COVID-19. Across the whole study: The analysed material was cDNA or gDNA that came from T cells, B-cell-depleted T cells, or PBMCs.

In the authors' methods: Amplified reference gene primers provided the basis for estimating nucleated cell counts. Only in-frame clones appear in the TCRdb table, and some are missing; sequencing was by immunoSEQ multiplex PCR. That table supplies the V and J calls and clone size; D and trimming were determined from the DNA. This sample has around 100,000 clones, with around 90% found just once. CDR3 length equals 13 residues. Germline V gives CDR1 SGHAT, CDR2 FQNNGV. V lost 8 bases, J lost 3 bases, and 7 bases stayed unmatched. This TCR was sampled from a human donor in a cohort sampled during active COVID-19. The sequencing sample was made of peripheral blood. The chain combines TRBV11-2 with TRBJ2-7; TRBD1 aligns across 7 bases. CDR3 loop: CASARGTLYEQYF. CDR3 in DNA: TGTGCCAGCGCCAGGGGGACCCTCTACGAGCAGTACTTC.